Shown below are 24 T cell receptor beta chains from a single sample sequenced in a study of tissue T cells after allogeneic stem cell transplantation. The assay was immunoSEQ multiplex PCR, and TCRdb's table has in-frame clones only and misses some. The sample records approximately 800 clones, 35% to 45% being singletons. Source: rectal tissue, taken at autopsy. These receptors all stem from a female patient between 40 and 75 years old with steroid-refractory graft-versus-host disease after an allogeneic stem cell transplant. These T cells may partly come from the graft donor.

V is TRBV7-9 and J is TRBJ1-1, with no clear D. The CDR3 runs to 14 residues. Germline CDR1 is SEHNR and CDR2 is FQNEAQ (reference sequence). Trimming took 2 bases from V and 6 from J, leaving 13 bases between them. CDR3 loop: CASSLRTEPSEAFF. The CDR3 DNA reads as TGTGCCAGCAGCTTAAGAACTGAACCTTCTGAAGCTTTCTTT.

The chain combines TRBV6-6 with TRBJ2-1; D gene ambiguous. The germline gives CDR1 MNHNY, CDR2 SVGAGI (reference sequence). The CDR3 length is 12 residues. The V end was cut by 3 bases, the J end by 13 bases, with 13 bases between. CDR3: CASSYTDRIQFF. The DNA for the CDR3 is TGTGCCAGCAGTTATACCGACCGTATACAGTTCTTC.

V gene TRBV3-1 (or the pseudogene TRBV3-2) combines with J gene TRBJ1-4; D unresolved. V was trimmed by 0 bases and J by 6 bases, leaving 14 bases between them. Looked up from germline, CDR1 is LGHDT and CDR2 is YNNKEL (reference sequence). The CDR3 spans 16 residues. CDR3 DNA sequence: TGTGCCAGCAGCCAAGATCCCGGGTGGAGGGATGAAAAACTGTTTTTT. This encodes CASSQDPGWRDEKLFF.

V is TRBV19 and J is TRBJ1-3; D gene ambiguous. Per germline, CDR1 LNHDA and CDR2 SQIVND (reference sequence). The CDR3 runs 15 residues. V was clipped by 7 bases and J by 0 bases, with 13 bases between them. The CDR3, as DNA: TGTGCCAGTACCTCCTACGTTATCTCTGGAAACACCATATATTTT. Translating gives CASTSYVISGNTIYF.

J is TRBJ2-7 and V is TRBV6-2 or TRBV6-3; no firm D call. CDR3 size: 11 residues. Germline V CDR1 and CDR2: MNHEY, SVGEGT. V was clipped by 0 bases and J by 8 bases, with 5 bases between them. CDR3 DNA sequence: TGTGCCAGCAGTTACTCTGGCCAGCAGTACTTC. The encoded protein is CASSYSGQQYF.

This clone was detected a few times. This sequence joins TRBV7-2 and TRBJ1-3, with D uncertain. Germline V lookup: CDR1 SGHTA, CDR2 FQGNSA. The length of the CDR3 is 13 residues. V shed 4 bases and J shed 4 bases, with 8 bases lying between them. The CDR3 reads CASSSGPGNTIYF. DNA of the CDR3: TGTGCCAGCAGCTCAGGTCCGGGAAACACCATATATTTT.

This clone is large within its sample. The V call is TRBV5-1, the J call TRBJ1-3, with D unclear. CDR1 is SGHRS and CDR2 is YFSETQ in the germline V gene. The V end was cut by 4 bases, the J end by 11 bases, with 13 bases between. CDR3 length: 12 amino acids. The CDR3, as DNA: TGCGCCAGCAGCCCTCGCTCCGGGGCCATATATTTT. It codes for CASSPRSGAIYF.

This clone is hyperexpanded. The chain combines TRBV10-3 with TRBJ1-1; 8 bases are shared with TRBD1. Germline trimming cut 3 bases from V and 1 base from J; bases unmatched to any gene: 4. This CDR3 has 15 amino acids. Germline CDR1 reads ENHRY; CDR2 reads SYGVKD. The CDR3 here is CAISEAGTGNTEAFF. The CDR3 DNA is TGTGCCATCAGTGAAGCCGGGACAGGGAACACTGAAGCTTTCTTT.

The chain is built from TRBV14 and TRBJ2-3, with a tentative D call TRBD1 (6 bases). Germline V CDR1 and CDR2: SGHDN, FVKESK. Trimming left V 3 bases short and J 5 bases short, with 15 bases between. The CDR3 extends over 15 amino acids. The CDR3 coding sequence is TGTGCCAGCAGCCAGGGGGCAGGGGCTGGAGATACGCAGTATTTT. Translated: CASSQGAGAGDTQYF.

This chain connects TRBV11-2 to TRBJ1-5; the D is unclear. This CDR3 contains 12 residues. The germline gives CDR1 SGHAT, CDR2 FQNNGV. Trimming removed 5 bases at V and 0 bases at J, with 2 bases between. For the CDR3, the DNA is TGTGCCAGCAGCAATAGCAATCAGCCCCAGCATTTT. This encodes CASSNSNQPQHF.

This clone is judged medium-sized (0.01 to 0.1%). The chain is built from TRBV2 and TRBJ1-5; 9 nucleotides line up with TRBD1. V trimming: 6 bases; J trimming: 6 bases; junction bases outside the gene matches: 15. This CDR3 region has 17 residues. Per germline, CDR1 SNHLY and CDR2 FYNNEI. CDR3 nucleotides: TGTGCCAGCAGCCTGGGACAGGGTCATGGTTCGGGTCAGCCCCAGCATTTT. Amino acid sequence: CASSLGQGHGSGQPQHF.

The chain couples TRBV10-3 to TRBJ1-6; tentatively, D is TRBD1 (6 bases). Germline V gene lookup returns CDR1 ENHRY and CDR2 SYGVKD. With 3 bases removed from V and 7 bases from J, the gap between germline ends came to 10 bases. CDR3 size: 14 residues. The CDR3 nucleotides are TGTGCCATCAGTGAACAGGGTGCGAATTCACCCCTCCACTTT. It is translated as CAISEQGANSPLHF.

By proportion, this clone is large. This sequence joins TRBV6-2 or TRBV6-3 and TRBJ1-2, with D unresolved. The germline gives CDR1 MNHEY, CDR2 SVGEGT. The CDR3 contains 12 residues. V was pared by 4 bases and J by 3 bases, with 6 bases between. CDR3 coding DNA: TGTGCCAGCAGTTTGGGCCACTATGGCTACACCTTC. This sequence encodes CASSLGHYGYTF.

V and J are TRBV4-3 and TRBJ2-1, with 7 bases matching TRBD1. The CDR3 is made up of 15 amino acids. The germline CDR1 and CDR2 sequences are LGHNA and YSLEER. J was trimmed by 2 bases and V by 3 bases; bases with no gene match: 4. Here the CDR3 DNA reads TGCGCCAGCAGCCAGCGACAGGGACCCTACAATGAGCAGTTCTTC. This codes for CASSQRQGPYNEQFF.

The rearrangement links TRBV7-2 to TRBJ2-4; TRBD2 agrees at 7 bases. The V gene's germline CDR1 is SGHTA and CDR2 FQGNSA. This CDR3 is built from 17 residues. V gave up 1 base and J gave up 3 bases; unmatched junction bases: 9. In DNA form, the CDR3 reads TGTGCCAGCAGCTTAGGAGGGAGGGTAGACTACAAAAACATTCAGTACTTC. It encodes CASSLGGRVDYKNIQYF.

This clone was detected only a few times. The chain carries TRBV4-1 and TRBJ1-4; 7 positions agree with TRBD1. The CDR3 sequence is 15 residues long. CDR1 and CDR2 (germline): MGHRA, YSYEKL. V gave up 6 bases and J gave up 8 bases; unmatched junction bases: 12. In DNA form, the CDR3 reads TGCGCCAGCAGTTATATACAGGGGCGAGCGGAAAAACTGTTTTTT. This codes for CASSYIQGRAEKLFF.

This clone is categorized as medium-sized (0.01 to 0.1%). CDR3 sequence reads: CASSRLSSTNEKLFF. The CDR3 DNA sequence: TGTGCCAGTAGTCGGCTTTCTTCAACTAATGAAAAACTGTTTTTT. The chain combines TRBV19 with TRBJ1-4; no definite D call. The V and J ends lost 5 bases and 0 bases respectively, with 10 bases between them. The CDR3 runs to 15 residues. Germline V gene sequence: CDR1 LNHDA, CDR2 SQIVND (reference sequence).

This clone has only a few counts. The CDR3 here is CASSNPQLAFAETQYF. The CDR3 nucleotides read TGTGCCAGCTCAAACCCTCAACTAGCTTTTGCGGAGACCCAGTACTTC. V gene TRBV18 combines with J gene TRBJ2-5; possibly TRBD2 for D (6 bases). V lost 5 bases, J lost 5 bases, and 21 bases lay in between. The germline gives CDR1 KGHSH, CDR2 LQKENI. The CDR3 contains 16 residues.

The sample holds a few counts of this clone. The chain is built from TRBV18 and TRBJ1-2; 10 bases line up with TRBD1. Germline loops: CDR1 KGHSH, CDR2 LQKENI. The J segment lost 2 bases and the V segment lost 1 base, leaving 4 bases of the junction unmatched. The CDR3 spans 16 residues. The CDR3 nucleotides are TGTGCCAGCTCACCACGGGGACAGGGGTTAAACTATGGCTACACCTTC. Amino acid sequence: CASSPRGQGLNYGYTF.

This rearrangement joins TRBV2 to TRBJ2-7; 8 bases align to TRBD1. The CDR3 length is 12 residues. The germline gives CDR1 SNHLY, CDR2 FYNNEI. Trimming at V came to 8 bases and at J to 5 bases, leaving 5 bases not matched to a gene. CDR3 sequence: CASGQGYDEQYF. CDR3 bases: TGTGCCAGCGGACAGGGCTACGACGAGCAGTACTTC.

This chain joins TRBV23-1 and TRBJ1-6, with a weak D call TRBD1 (6 bases). TRBV23-1 is an ORF for which the function is uncertain. This CDR3 has 20 residues. Trimming pared 8 bases from V and 0 bases from J, leaving 26 bases between. Here the CDR3 DNA reads TGCGCCAGCCCCCGGCCTGTAGGGACACCTAGGAGCTCCTATAATTCACCCCTCCACTTT. Protein sequence: CASPRPVGTPRSSYNSPLHF.

This sequence joins TRBV7-9 and TRBJ2-2; D is perhaps TRBD1 or TRBD2 (6 bases each). The CDR3 totals 14 residues. The V end was cut by 9 bases, the J end by 1 base, with 12 bases between. Germline V CDR1 and CDR2: SEHNR, FQNEAQ (reference sequence). CDR3 protein: CARAGHKNTGELFF. The CDR3 DNA is TGTGCCAGGGCGGGACACAAGAACACCGGGGAGCTGTTTTTT.

In its sample, this clone ranks as hyperexpanded. The chain carries TRBV28 and TRBJ2-7; 13 nucleotides line up with TRBD2. With 3 bases clipped from V and 7 bases from J, the junction kept 3 bases outside the gene matches. The CDR3 length is 14 residues. Germline V lookup: CDR1 MDHEN, CDR2 SYDVKM. This CDR3 is CASSLGLAGMEQYF. The CDR3 nucleotides are TGTGCCAGCAGTTTGGGACTAGCGGGGATGGAGCAGTACTTC.

This clone was observed a single time. The chain has TRBV18 and TRBJ2-1; the match to TRBD1 covers 9 bases. Per the germline V gene, CDR1 is KGHSH and CDR2 is LQKENI. After removal of 2 bases from V and 7 bases from J, the junction contained 0 bases not matched to a gene. This CDR3 comprises 13 residues. Written as DNA, the CDR3 is TGTGCCAGCTCACCAGGGACAGGGAATGAGCAGTTCTTC. It codes for CASSPGTGNEQFF.